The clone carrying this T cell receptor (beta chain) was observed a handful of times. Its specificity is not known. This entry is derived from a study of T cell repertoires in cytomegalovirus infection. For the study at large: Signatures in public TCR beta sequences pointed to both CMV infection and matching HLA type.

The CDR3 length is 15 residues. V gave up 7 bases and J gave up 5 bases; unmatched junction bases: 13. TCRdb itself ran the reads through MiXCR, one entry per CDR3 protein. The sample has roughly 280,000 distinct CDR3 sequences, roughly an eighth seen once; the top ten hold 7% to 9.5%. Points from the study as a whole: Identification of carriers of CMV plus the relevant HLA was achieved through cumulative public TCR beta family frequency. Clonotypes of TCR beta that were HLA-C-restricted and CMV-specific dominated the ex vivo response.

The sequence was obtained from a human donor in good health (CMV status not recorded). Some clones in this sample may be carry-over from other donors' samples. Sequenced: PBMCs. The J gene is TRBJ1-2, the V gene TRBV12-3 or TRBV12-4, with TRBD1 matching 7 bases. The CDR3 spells CASTLHRGSLYGYTF. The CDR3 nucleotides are TGTGCCAGCACTCTCCACAGGGGATCCTTATATGGCTACACCTTC.